Listed below are T cell receptor beta chains from one sample, sequenced in a study of shared T cell receptors in the human thymus. Here immunoSEQ multiplex PCR was the method, and the copy in TCRdb shows in-frame clones only, minus some. The profile covers some 760,000 clones, with 75% to 90% appearing a single time and approximately 0.01% taken by the ten largest. These data also featured in a second study, about human thymus T cells.

The sequencing input was thymocytes. The receptors were gathered from a girl younger than two with a congenital heart defect. Each CDR3 is given with its conserved first and last residue. D genes are given only for firm matches. Part of the rows lack a size; the others show once, few, many or a class for expanded clones.

clone_size: -; j_call: TRBJ1-1; v_call: TRBV5-6; d_call: -; cdr3_aa: CASTRRRLSPVGAFF; cdr3_nt: TGTGCCAGCACCCGACGGAGGCTCTCTCCTGTCGGAGCTTTCTTT
clone_size: -; j_call: TRBJ2-7; v_call: TRBV13; d_call: TRBD2; cdr3_aa: CASSLKVGTVVGGGSYYEQYF; cdr3_nt: TGTGCCAGCAGCTTAAAAGTTGGGACCGTCGTTGGCGGGGGGTCATACTACGAGCAGTACTTC
clone_size: -; j_call: TRBJ2-2; v_call: TRBV6-5; d_call: -; cdr3_aa: CASSGDLRAGELFF; cdr3_nt: TGTGCCAGCAGTGGGGACTTAAGGGCCGGGGAGCTGTTTTTT
clone_size: -; j_call: TRBJ2-3; v_call: TRBV27; d_call: TRBD1; cdr3_aa: CASSKTQGQEPYGVATDTQYF; cdr3_nt: TGTGCCAGCAGTAAAACCCAGGGACAGGAGCCGTATGGAGTGGCCACAGATACGCAGTATTTT
clone_size: -; j_call: TRBJ2-3; v_call: TRBV27; d_call: TRBD1; cdr3_aa: CASSPRQGRIDTQYF; cdr3_nt: TGTGCCAGCAGTCCCCGACAGGGGCGTATAGATACGCAGTATTTT
clone_size: few; j_call: TRBJ1-2; v_call: TRBV6-1; d_call: TRBD1; cdr3_aa: CASSNRDRDSYGYTF; cdr3_nt: TGTGCCAGCAGTAACCGGGACAGGGATAGCTATGGCTACACCTTC
clone_size: -; j_call: TRBJ1-2; v_call: TRBV11-2; d_call: -; cdr3_aa: CASSLRGPGRVVGYTF; cdr3_nt: TGTGCCAGCAGCTTAAGGGGCCCCGGCAGGGTGGTTGGCTACACCTTC
clone_size: -; j_call: TRBJ1-2; v_call: TRBV28; d_call: -; cdr3_aa: CASSLGVYGYTF; cdr3_nt: TGTGCCAGCAGTTTAGGAGTATATGGCTACACCTTC
clone_size: -; j_call: TRBJ1-1; v_call: TRBV12-5; d_call: TRBD1; cdr3_aa: CASGLVGQGRTEAFF; cdr3_nt: TGTGCTAGTGGTTTGGTAGGACAGGGGAGGACTGAAGCTTTCTTT
clone_size: -; j_call: TRBJ2-1; v_call: TRBV13; d_call: TRBD1; cdr3_aa: CASSLAPRQGDYLSYNEQFF; cdr3_nt: TGTGCCAGCAGCTTAGCCCCTCGACAGGGAGATTACCTCTCCTACAATGAGCAGTTCTTC
clone_size: -; j_call: TRBJ1-3; v_call: TRBV6-5; d_call: -; cdr3_aa: CASSYRQPGNTIYF; cdr3_nt: TGTGCCAGCAGTTACAGACAGCCTGGAAACACCATATATTTT
clone_size: -; j_call: TRBJ2-3; v_call: TRBV2; d_call: -; cdr3_aa: CASSSHNERQIISTDTQYF; cdr3_nt: TGTGCCAGCAGTTCCCACAATGAGAGACAGATCATCAGCACAGATACGCAGTATTTT
clone_size: -; j_call: TRBJ2-1; v_call: TRBV28; d_call: -; cdr3_aa: CASSLAGNEQFF; cdr3_nt: TGTGCCAGCAGTTTAGCGGGTAATGAGCAGTTCTTC
clone_size: -; j_call: TRBJ1-1; v_call: TRBV6-6; d_call: TRBD1; cdr3_aa: CASSFALTGRNTEAFF; cdr3_nt: TGTGCCAGCAGTTTTGCGCTGACAGGGCGGAACACTGAAGCTTTCTTT
clone_size: -; j_call: TRBJ1-1; v_call: TRBV27; d_call: TRBD1; cdr3_aa: CASSRKGQQLGNTEAFF; cdr3_nt: TGTGCCAGCAGTCGAAAGGGACAGCAACTGGGGAACACTGAAGCTTTCTTT
clone_size: -; j_call: TRBJ1-5; v_call: TRBV30; d_call: -; cdr3_aa: CAWSYAGQPQHF; cdr3_nt: TGTGCCTGGAGCTACGCCGGTCAGCCCCAGCATTTT
clone_size: -; j_call: TRBJ1-2; v_call: TRBV4-3; d_call: -; cdr3_aa: CASSQAGGEKYGYTF; cdr3_nt: TGCGCCAGCAGCCAAGCCGGCGGGGAGAAGTACGGCTACACCTTC
clone_size: -; j_call: TRBJ1-5; v_call: TRBV19; d_call: TRBD1; cdr3_aa: CASSPDRDTYSNQPQHF; cdr3_nt: TGTGCCAGTAGCCCGGACAGGGACACGTATAGCAATCAGCCCCAGCATTTT
clone_size: once; j_call: TRBJ1-1; v_call: TRBV7-9; d_call: -; cdr3_aa: CASSLQGRANTEAFF; cdr3_nt: TGTGCCAGCAGCTTACAAGGCAGGGCGAACACTGAAGCTTTCTTT
clone_size: -; j_call: TRBJ1-6; v_call: TRBV7-9; d_call: TRBD1; cdr3_aa: CASSLERGMGNRGASPLHF; cdr3_nt: TGTGCCAGCAGCTTAGAGCGTGGGATGGGGAACAGGGGGGCTTCACCCCTCCACTTT
clone_size: -; j_call: TRBJ1-5; v_call: TRBV15; d_call: TRBD1; cdr3_aa: CATSRDTPSGQVLSNQPQHF; cdr3_nt: TGTGCCACCAGCAGAGATACCCCCTCCGGACAGGTTCTTAGCAATCAGCCCCAGCATTTT
clone_size: -; j_call: TRBJ1-2; v_call: TRBV5-8; d_call: -; cdr3_aa: CAPSGKGGGYTF; cdr3_nt: TGTGCCCCCTCGGGTAAGGGAGGGGGCTACACCTTC
clone_size: -; j_call: TRBJ1-5; v_call: TRBV7-2; d_call: TRBD1; cdr3_aa: CASSPDRGQPQHF; cdr3_nt: TGTGCCAGCAGCCCAGACAGGGGTCAGCCCCAGCATTTT
clone_size: -; j_call: TRBJ2-7; v_call: TRBV5-1; d_call: -; cdr3_aa: CASSLDGGREFEQYF; cdr3_nt: TGCGCCAGCAGCTTGGATGGCGGACGGGAGTTCGAGCAGTACTTC
clone_size: -; j_call: TRBJ2-7; v_call: TRBV28; d_call: -; cdr3_aa: CASRDRRSSYEQYF; cdr3_nt: TGTGCCAGCCGAGACAGGAGGAGCTCCTACGAGCAGTACTTC
clone_size: -; j_call: TRBJ2-1; v_call: TRBV6-4; d_call: TRBD2; cdr3_aa: CASSESMASGGPLGEQFF; cdr3_nt: TGTGCCAGCAGTGAAAGTATGGCTAGCGGGGGACCCCTGGGTGAGCAGTTCTTC
clone_size: -; j_call: TRBJ1-2; v_call: TRBV7-3; d_call: TRBD1; cdr3_aa: CASSHSPLTGGDRYGYTF; cdr3_nt: TGTGCCAGCAGCCACAGCCCCCTCACAGGGGGCGACCGCTATGGCTACACCTTC
clone_size: -; j_call: TRBJ1-1; v_call: TRBV6-5; d_call: -; cdr3_aa: CASRLRGSTEAFF; cdr3_nt: TGTGCCAGCAGACTCAGGGGTTCCACTGAAGCTTTCTTT
clone_size: -; j_call: TRBJ1-5; v_call: TRBV19; d_call: TRBD1; cdr3_aa: CASTRDRDGQPQHF; cdr3_nt: TGTGCCAGTACCCGAGACAGGGACGGTCAGCCCCAGCATTTT
clone_size: -; j_call: TRBJ1-2; v_call: TRBV5-5; d_call: TRBD1; cdr3_aa: CASSLSPGQGLWGYTF; cdr3_nt: TGTGCCAGCAGCTTGTCCCCGGGACAGGGGCTGTGGGGCTACACCTTC
clone_size: -; j_call: TRBJ1-5; v_call: TRBV6-5; d_call: -; cdr3_aa: CATTAGRGQPQHF; cdr3_nt: TGTGCCACCACGGCGGGGAGGGGTCAGCCCCAGCATTTT
clone_size: -; j_call: TRBJ2-3; v_call: TRBV27; d_call: -; cdr3_aa: CASSRTKHTDTQYF; cdr3_nt: TGTGCCAGCAGCCGGACAAAGCACACAGATACGCAGTATTTT